The TCR beta chain described here comes from a study of CD4 T cells in relation to SARS-CoV-2 and coronaviruses. Study context: Of the patients, about 8 were male, 4 female, two Hispanic.

The ends lost 2 bases at V and 4 bases at J; junction bases unmatched: 13. CDR1 is MNHEY, CDR2 SMNVEV, per germline (reference sequence). This CDR3 contains 17 residues. 80,000 to 100,000 naive or memory CD4+ cells were cultured with CEF peptides for approximately 11 days. Of note for this clone: Its specificity is not known.

The data were produced by immunoSEQ multiplex PCR, yet TCRdb's version contains in-frame clones alone and is incomplete. The table includes some 38,000 clones, more than 60% detected once. The receptor was isolated from an adult with COVID-19. Sequences were obtained from memory CD4+ T cells from PBMCs, cultured in vitro. The chain recombines TRBV27 with TRBJ2-5; 7 nucleotides line up with TRBD1. CDR3 sequence (DNA): TGTGCCAGCAGTTTACGAAGTCCCGGGACAGCTCCAGAGACCCAGTACTTC. Its translation: CASSLRSPGTAPETQYF.